This is a list of T cell receptor beta chains from one sample in a study of human T cells and chemical hapten exposure. TCRdb reanalysed the RACE reads using MiXCR and keeps one entry per CDR3 protein. The repertoire consists of 180,000 or so distinct CDR3 sequences, with around 25% occurring once and the leading ten covering about 2.3%. The sample was whole blood, taken in connection with sensitization to the hapten diphenylcyclopropenone (DPC). The receptors derive from a woman in her thirties or forties with alopecia areata. Some clones in this sample may be carry-over from other donors' samples. Each CDR3 is given with its conserved first and last residue. The order of the fields is D gene, V gene, clone size, J gene, CDR3 DNA, CDR3 protein. D genes are given only for firm matches. Not all rows give a size; the values are once, few, many and, for expanded clones, a class.

d_gene: .; v_gene: TRBV6-2/TRBV6-3; abundance: few; j_gene: TRBJ2-3; CDR3nt: TGTGCCAGCAGCGGGAGAGGCGCAGATACGCAGTATTTT; CDR3aa: CASSGRGADTQYF
d_gene: .; v_gene: TRBV10-3; abundance: many; j_gene: TRBJ1-1; CDR3nt: TGTGCCATCGCGGGCCAGGAGAACACTGAAGCTTTCTTT; CDR3aa: CAIAGQENTEAFF
d_gene: .; v_gene: TRBV19; abundance: .; j_gene: TRBJ2-1; CDR3nt: TGTGCCAGCCGTGATGGGGGATATAACAATGAGCAGTTCTTC; CDR3aa: CASRDGGYNNEQFF
d_gene: .; v_gene: TRBV7-9; abundance: .; j_gene: TRBJ2-7; CDR3nt: TGTGCCAGCAGTCGGGTAACCTACGAGCAGTACTTC; CDR3aa: CASSRVTYEQYF
d_gene: TRBD1; v_gene: TRBV6-2/TRBV6-3; abundance: .; j_gene: TRBJ1-2; CDR3nt: TGTGCCAGCAGTGGAGGACAGGGAAACTATGGCTACACCTTC; CDR3aa: CASSGGQGNYGYTF
d_gene: .; v_gene: TRBV27; abundance: .; j_gene: TRBJ2-5; CDR3nt: TGTGCCAGCAGGTCGGGCGGGGAGACCCAGTACTTC; CDR3aa: CASRSGGETQYF
d_gene: .; v_gene: TRBV12-3/TRBV12-4; abundance: .; j_gene: TRBJ2-7; CDR3nt: TGTGCCAGCAGGCGCGCAGGATCCTACGAGCAGTACTTC; CDR3aa: CASRRAGSYEQYF
d_gene: .; v_gene: TRBV18; abundance: few; j_gene: TRBJ2-3; CDR3nt: TGTGCCAGCTCACCACGGGCAGGAGAGGGGGATACGCAGTATTTT; CDR3aa: CASSPRAGEGDTQYF
d_gene: .; v_gene: TRBV28; abundance: .; j_gene: TRBJ2-3; CDR3nt: TGTGCCAGCAGTTCACCGGGACTCACTAGCACAGATACGCAGTATTTT; CDR3aa: CASSSPGLTSTDTQYF
d_gene: .; v_gene: TRBV12-3/TRBV12-4; abundance: few; j_gene: TRBJ2-6; CDR3nt: TGTGCCAGCAGTTTTCTGGGGGCCAACGTCCTGACTTTC; CDR3aa: CASSFLGANVLTF
d_gene: .; v_gene: TRBV20-1; abundance: .; j_gene: TRBJ2-3; CDR3nt: TGCAGTGCTAGGCGTGCCGCAGATACGCAGTATTTT; CDR3aa: CSARRAADTQYF
d_gene: .; v_gene: TRBV7-2; abundance: once; j_gene: TRBJ1-2; CDR3nt: TGTGCCAGCAGCCACAGGGAACGCGGCTACACCTTC; CDR3aa: CASSHRERGYTF
d_gene: TRBD1; v_gene: TRBV9; abundance: many; j_gene: TRBJ1-6; CDR3nt: TGTGCCAGCAGCGTAGAGAAGTATGGCACAGGGGATTCACCCCTCCACTTT; CDR3aa: CASSVEKYGTGDSPLHF
d_gene: .; v_gene: TRBV9; abundance: few; j_gene: TRBJ2-5; CDR3nt: TGTGCCAGCAGCGTGGAAGAGACCCAGTACTTC; CDR3aa: CASSVEETQYF
d_gene: .; v_gene: TRBV12-3/TRBV12-4; abundance: .; j_gene: TRBJ1-4; CDR3nt: TGTGCCAGCAGTTTAGCCGGGGTAGGGAGTGAAAAACTGTTTTTT; CDR3aa: CASSLAGVGSEKLFF
d_gene: TRBD2; v_gene: TRBV20-1; abundance: few; j_gene: TRBJ2-1; CDR3nt: TGCAGTGCGCGGTCGACTAGCGGAAAATCCTACAATGAGCAGTTCTTC; CDR3aa: CSARSTSGKSYNEQFF
d_gene: .; v_gene: TRBV25-1; abundance: few; j_gene: TRBJ2-7; CDR3nt: TGTGCCAGCAGAGGGTTTGGAGGCTCCTACGAGCAGTACTTC; CDR3aa: CASRGFGGSYEQYF
d_gene: .; v_gene: TRBV21-1; abundance: few; j_gene: TRBJ2-2; CDR3nt: TGTGCCAGCACGCCAAAAACTAAGCCAGGGACAAACACCGGGGAGCTGTTTTTT; CDR3aa: CASTPKTKPGTNTGELFF
d_gene: .; v_gene: TRBV7-9; abundance: .; j_gene: TRBJ2-2; CDR3nt: TGTGCCAGCAGCTTAGGGGAGACGAACACCGGGGAGCTGTTTTTT; CDR3aa: CASSLGETNTGELFF
d_gene: .; v_gene: TRBV5-1; abundance: few; j_gene: TRBJ1-4; CDR3nt: TGCGCCAGCAGCCCCCACAGTAGAGGGGGGGACGAAAAACTGTTTTTT; CDR3aa: CASSPHSRGGDEKLFF
d_gene: TRBD2; v_gene: TRBV6-5; abundance: few; j_gene: TRBJ2-7; CDR3nt: TGTGCCAGCAGGACTAGCGGGAGGTACGGGTACGAGCAGTACTTC; CDR3aa: CASRTSGRYGYEQYF
d_gene: .; v_gene: TRBV20-1; abundance: few; j_gene: TRBJ2-1; CDR3nt: TGCAGTGCTAGAGTGGGGCAGACCTTGAATGAGCAGTTCTTC; CDR3aa: CSARVGQTLNEQFF
d_gene: .; v_gene: TRBV20-1; abundance: once; j_gene: TRBJ2-7; CDR3nt: TGCAGTGCTGGAAGGCAAAGCCCCTACGAGCAGTACTTC; CDR3aa: CSAGRQSPYEQYF
d_gene: .; v_gene: TRBV21-1; abundance: .; j_gene: TRBJ2-7; CDR3nt: TGTGCCAGGCCCGGGACCTCGGTTCTTCTTACGTGCGAGCAGTACTTC; CDR3aa: CARPGTSVLLTCEQYF
d_gene: TRBD2; v_gene: TRBV27; abundance: .; j_gene: TRBJ2-1; CDR3nt: TGTGCCAGCAGCCAGGGACGAGGAGCGGGAGGATCTGAGCAGTTCTTC; CDR3aa: CASSQGRGAGGSEQFF
d_gene: .; v_gene: TRBV20-1; abundance: few; j_gene: TRBJ1-2; CDR3nt: TGCAGTGCTAGACAAAACTATGGCTACACCTTC; CDR3aa: CSARQNYGYTF
d_gene: .; v_gene: TRBV28; abundance: .; j_gene: TRBJ1-2; CDR3nt: TGTGCCGGTTATCGGACACCCTATGGCTACACCTTC; CDR3aa: CAGYRTPYGYTF
d_gene: TRBD2; v_gene: TRBV28; abundance: .; j_gene: TRBJ2-3; CDR3nt: TGTGCCAGCAGTTTGAGTGGAGCGGGAGGCATAAATACGCAGTATTTT; CDR3aa: CASSLSGAGGINTQYF
d_gene: TRBD2; v_gene: TRBV9; abundance: few; j_gene: TRBJ2-1; CDR3nt: TGTGCCAGCAGCGAGGCCCCCGGGACTAGCGGGAGTAAGTTCTTC; CDR3aa: CASSEAPGTSGSKFF
d_gene: .; v_gene: TRBV27; abundance: .; j_gene: TRBJ2-2; CDR3nt: TGTGCCAGCAGCGTGGGACAAAGGGCCGGGGAGCTGTTTTTT; CDR3aa: CASSVGQRAGELFF
d_gene: TRBD1; v_gene: TRBV18; abundance: .; j_gene: TRBJ2-7; CDR3nt: TGTGCCAGCCCACCTCAGGGGGACGAGCAGTACTTC; CDR3aa: CASPPQGDEQYF
d_gene: .; v_gene: TRBV7-9; abundance: .; j_gene: TRBJ1-2; CDR3nt: TGTGCCAGCAGCCGCTCCGAGACGGGTGGCTACACCTTC; CDR3aa: CASSRSETGGYTF
d_gene: .; v_gene: TRBV5-1; abundance: .; j_gene: TRBJ2-3; CDR3nt: TGCGCCAGCAGCCGGGGAGGGACACTATCTAGCACAGATACGCAGTATTTT; CDR3aa: CASSRGGTLSSTDTQYF
d_gene: .; v_gene: TRBV11-2; abundance: .; j_gene: TRBJ2-1; CDR3nt: TGTGCCAGCAGCTTGGACAGGGGGGGGACTAGCGGCTACAATGAGCAGTTCTTC; CDR3aa: CASSLDRGGTSGYNEQFF
d_gene: TRBD2; v_gene: TRBV7-7; abundance: .; j_gene: TRBJ2-1; CDR3nt: TGTGCTAGCAGCCGGACTAGCGGAGCCTACAATGAGCAGTTCTTC; CDR3aa: CASSRTSGAYNEQFF
d_gene: TRBD1; v_gene: TRBV6-6; abundance: .; j_gene: TRBJ2-7; CDR3nt: TGTGCCAGCACCGGGACAGCCCCCTACGAGCAGTACTTC; CDR3aa: CASTGTAPYEQYF
d_gene: .; v_gene: TRBV20-1; abundance: .; j_gene: TRBJ2-3; CDR3nt: TGCAGTGCCAAGTACATCCCTAGCACAGATACGCAGTATTTT; CDR3aa: CSAKYIPSTDTQYF
d_gene: TRBD1; v_gene: TRBV5-1; abundance: few; j_gene: TRBJ1-2; CDR3nt: TGCGCCAGCAGCAGGGGGGACAGGGAGAATGGCTACACCTTC; CDR3aa: CASSRGDRENGYTF
d_gene: TRBD1; v_gene: TRBV4-3; abundance: .; j_gene: TRBJ2-3; CDR3nt: TGCGCCAGCAGCCAAGTCCCCCCCGGACAGGCCCGGGATACGCAGTATTTT; CDR3aa: CASSQVPPGQARDTQYF
d_gene: TRBD2; v_gene: TRBV6-5; abundance: .; j_gene: TRBJ2-3; CDR3nt: TGTGCCAGCTCTGTAGCGGGAGGTGTAACAGATACGCAGTATTTT; CDR3aa: CASSVAGGVTDTQYF
d_gene: TRBD2; v_gene: TRBV9; abundance: few; j_gene: TRBJ2-5; CDR3nt: TGTGCCAGCAGCGCCCTACTAGCGGGAGGGGTTGAGACCCAGTACTTC; CDR3aa: CASSALLAGGVETQYF
d_gene: .; v_gene: TRBV10-3; abundance: few; j_gene: TRBJ1-1; CDR3nt: TGTGCCACCGAGACGGGACATGAGATGAACACTGAAGCTTTCTTT; CDR3aa: CATETGHEMNTEAFF
d_gene: TRBD1; v_gene: TRBV7-2; abundance: few; j_gene: TRBJ1-1; CDR3nt: TGTGCCAGCAGCAAACGGGACAGGGCCACTGAAGCTTTCTTT; CDR3aa: CASSKRDRATEAFF
d_gene: .; v_gene: TRBV29-1; abundance: few; j_gene: TRBJ2-6; CDR3nt: TGCAGCGTTGCGCCGGATATCTGGGCCAACGTCCTGACTTTC; CDR3aa: CSVAPDIWANVLTF
d_gene: .; v_gene: TRBV18; abundance: few; j_gene: TRBJ1-6; CDR3nt: TGTGCCAGCTCACCGGGAGCGGATTATTCACCCCTCCACTTT; CDR3aa: CASSPGADYSPLHF
d_gene: TRBD2; v_gene: TRBV2; abundance: many; j_gene: TRBJ2-2; CDR3nt: TGTGCCAGCAGTGGTAGCGGGAGTAACACCGGGGAGCTGTTTTTT; CDR3aa: CASSGSGSNTGELFF
d_gene: TRBD2; v_gene: TRBV10-3; abundance: .; j_gene: TRBJ2-3; CDR3nt: TGTGCCATCAGTAGCGGGAGCCCCGATACGCAGTATTTT; CDR3aa: CAISSGSPDTQYF
d_gene: TRBD2; v_gene: TRBV7-2; abundance: .; j_gene: TRBJ2-3; CDR3nt: TGTGCCAGCAGCCTCGAAGGACTAGCTACAGATACGCAGTATTTT; CDR3aa: CASSLEGLATDTQYF
d_gene: TRBD1; v_gene: TRBV3-1; abundance: once; j_gene: TRBJ1-5; CDR3nt: TGTGCCAGCGGGACAGGGGGCAATCAGCCCCAGCATTTT; CDR3aa: CASGTGGNQPQHF
d_gene: TRBD2; v_gene: TRBV28; abundance: many; j_gene: TRBJ2-3; CDR3nt: TGTGCCAGCAGTTCCGGGACTAGCGGGAGACGGACAGATACGCAGTATTTT; CDR3aa: CASSSGTSGRRTDTQYF
d_gene: TRBD2; v_gene: TRBV20-1; abundance: .; j_gene: TRBJ2-3; CDR3nt: TGCAGTGCTAGAGGACTAGCGGGCAGCACAGATACGCAGTATTTT; CDR3aa: CSARGLAGSTDTQYF
d_gene: TRBD2; v_gene: TRBV18; abundance: .; j_gene: TRBJ2-6; CDR3nt: TGTGCCAGCTCACCACTCCCGGGACTAGCGGGAGCGGACTCTGGGGCCAACGTCCTGACTTTC; CDR3aa: CASSPLPGLAGADSGANVLTF
d_gene: .; v_gene: TRBV2; abundance: .; j_gene: TRBJ1-2; CDR3nt: TGTGCCAGCACCCGGGGAGGGGGAAGTAATGGCTACACCTTC; CDR3aa: CASTRGGGSNGYTF
d_gene: .; v_gene: TRBV6-6; abundance: few; j_gene: TRBJ2-7; CDR3nt: TGTGCCAGCTGGTCGGGGTCAACCTACGAGCAGTACTTC; CDR3aa: CASWSGSTYEQYF